These 11 T cell receptor beta chains originate from one sample sequenced in a study of response to subunit inactivated influenza vaccine. Using its own MiXCR run on the RT-PCR reads, TCRdb lists one record per CDR3 protein. The sample holds 700,000 to 800,000 distinct CDR3 sequences, under 20% seen once. The material was PBMCs from blood, obtained 4 to 6 days after vaccination. The source is a man aged 50 or older who received an inactivated influenza vaccine.

A few counts support this clonotype. The CDR3 spells CASSSGLAFTYEQYF. The CDR3 DNA follows: TGTGCCAGCAGCTCGGGACTAGCGTTCACCTACGAGCAGTACTTC. The J gene is TRBJ2-7, the V gene TRBV7-2; 10 nucleotides match TRBD2. The CDR3 is 15 amino acids. In germline, CDR1 is SGHTA, CDR2 FQGNSA. The junction had 5 bases not matched to a gene; V was cut back by 4 bases and J by 2 bases.

The rearrangement uses TRBV20-1 and TRBJ2-7; TRBD2 matches at 12 bases. V lost 0 bases to trimming and J lost 5 bases; unmatched junction nucleotides: 2. This CDR3 is 14 amino acids long. CDR1 and CDR2 from the germline V gene are DFQATT and SNEGSKA (reference sequence). The CDR3 is CSAREASGRDEQYF. CDR3 bases: TGCAGTGCTAGAGAGGCTAGCGGGAGGGACGAGCAGTACTTC.

The CDR3 reads CASSLGMRAEAFF. The CDR3 DNA reads as TGTGCCAGCAGCTTAGGAATGCGCGCTGAAGCTTTCTTT. The chain combines TRBV7-7 with TRBJ1-1; D uncertain. Germline CDR1 reads SSHAT; CDR2 reads FNYEAQ (reference sequence). V lost 1 base and J lost 6, with 9 bases in between. The CDR3 is made up of 13 amino acids. Looking up the rest from reference TRBV7-7 and TRBJ1-1 gives the full variable domain: GAGVSQSPRYKVTKRGQDVTLRCDPISSHATLYWYQQALGQGPEFLTYFNYEAQPDKSGLPSDRFSAERPEGSISTLTIQRTEQRDSAMYRCASSLGMRAEAFFGQGTRLTVV.

This clonotype occurred a few times. The V call is TRBV19, the J call TRBJ2-1; TRBD2 is a possible D gene (6 bases). The CDR3 consists of 15 residues. V gave up 3 bases and J gave up 9 bases, with 18 bases separating them. The germline gives CDR1 LNHDA, CDR2 SQIVND (reference sequence). CDR3 bases: TGTGCCAGTAGTATTTACCAGGGAGGTAAGGGTGAGCAGTTCTTC. This gives the protein CASSIYQGGKGEQFF. The full variable domain, rest sourced from reference TRBV19 and TRBJ2-1, is DGGITQSPKYLFRKEGQNVTLSCEQNLNHDAMYWYRQDPGQGLRLIYYSQIVNDFQKGDIAEGYSVSREKKESFPLTVTSAQKNPTAFYLCASSIYQGGKGEQFFGPGTRLTVL.

This clonotype has only a few counts. J is TRBJ2-3 and V is TRBV6-5, with unresolved D. The V gene's germline CDR1 is MNHEY and CDR2 SVGAGI. Trimming pared 2 bases from V and 0 bases from J, leaving 9 bases between. The CDR3 extends over 15 amino acids. The CDR3 here is CASSYGAASTDTQYF. The CDR3 nucleotides read TGTGCCAGCAGTTACGGAGCAGCCAGCACAGATACGCAGTATTTT.

A few counts support this clonotype. The DNA of the CDR3 is TGCAGTGGAGGGGACACCGGTTACCCCCCCAGGACCCAGTACTTC. This gives the protein CSGGDTGYPPRTQYF. The rearrangement joins TRBV20-1 to TRBJ2-5; TRBD1 is a possible D gene (6 bases). CDR3 size: 15 residues. Germline CDR1 and CDR2: DFQATT and SNEGSKA (reference sequence). V was shortened by 7 bases and J by 7 bases, with 25 bases between the two germline ends.

The chain is built from TRBV7-2 and TRBJ1-1; weak D call: TRBD1 (5 bases). CDR1 and CDR2 from the germline V gene are SGHTA and FQGNSA. Trimming pared 0 bases from V and 1 base from J, leaving 6 bases between. The CDR3 sequence is 14 residues long. CDR3 loop: CASSLAGENTEAFF. In DNA, the CDR3 is TGTGCCAGCAGCTTAGCAGGGGAGAACACTGAAGCTTTCTTT.

A few counts support this clonotype. The rearrangement uses TRBV19 and TRBJ2-1; a possible D gene is TRBD2 (6 bases). The CDR3 extends over 15 amino acids. Germline CDR1 and CDR2: LNHDA and SQIVND (reference sequence). Trimming removed 0 bases from V and 2 bases from J, with 8 bases in between. This chain's CDR3 is CASSIDGSPYNEQFF. The CDR3 nucleotides read TGTGCCAGTAGTATAGACGGGAGCCCCTACAATGAGCAGTTCTTC.

This clonotype turned up a few times. The chain uses TRBV9 and TRBJ2-1; 7 positions match TRBD2. V trimming: 0 bases; J trimming: 4 bases; junction bases outside the gene matches: 4. Germline loops: CDR1 SGDLS, CDR2 YYNGEE. The CDR3 sequence is 15 residues long. CDR3 protein: CASSVVLGGYNEQFF. The CDR3 nucleotides read TGTGCCAGCAGCGTAGTCTTGGGGGGGTACAATGAGCAGTTCTTC.

This clonotype was counted only a few times. V gene TRBV12-3 or TRBV12-4 combines with J gene TRBJ1-5, with unresolved D. V lost 6 bases and J lost 3, with 9 bases in between. The CDR3 loop spans 13 amino acids. This chain's CDR3 is CASRQGPNQPQHF. The CDR3 bases are TGTGCCAGCAGACAAGGACCCAATCAGCCCCAGCATTTT.

This clonotype was seen only a few times. The CDR3 protein is CASSQDRAVDTQYF. As DNA, the CDR3 is TGTGCCAGCAGCCAAGATCGGGCGGTAGATACGCAGTATTTT. The chain couples TRBV4-2 to TRBJ2-3; no reliable D call. The CDR3 runs 14 residues. V dropped 0 bases and J dropped 5 bases, with 9 bases sitting between them. Germline CDR1 and CDR2: LGHNA and YNFKEQ.